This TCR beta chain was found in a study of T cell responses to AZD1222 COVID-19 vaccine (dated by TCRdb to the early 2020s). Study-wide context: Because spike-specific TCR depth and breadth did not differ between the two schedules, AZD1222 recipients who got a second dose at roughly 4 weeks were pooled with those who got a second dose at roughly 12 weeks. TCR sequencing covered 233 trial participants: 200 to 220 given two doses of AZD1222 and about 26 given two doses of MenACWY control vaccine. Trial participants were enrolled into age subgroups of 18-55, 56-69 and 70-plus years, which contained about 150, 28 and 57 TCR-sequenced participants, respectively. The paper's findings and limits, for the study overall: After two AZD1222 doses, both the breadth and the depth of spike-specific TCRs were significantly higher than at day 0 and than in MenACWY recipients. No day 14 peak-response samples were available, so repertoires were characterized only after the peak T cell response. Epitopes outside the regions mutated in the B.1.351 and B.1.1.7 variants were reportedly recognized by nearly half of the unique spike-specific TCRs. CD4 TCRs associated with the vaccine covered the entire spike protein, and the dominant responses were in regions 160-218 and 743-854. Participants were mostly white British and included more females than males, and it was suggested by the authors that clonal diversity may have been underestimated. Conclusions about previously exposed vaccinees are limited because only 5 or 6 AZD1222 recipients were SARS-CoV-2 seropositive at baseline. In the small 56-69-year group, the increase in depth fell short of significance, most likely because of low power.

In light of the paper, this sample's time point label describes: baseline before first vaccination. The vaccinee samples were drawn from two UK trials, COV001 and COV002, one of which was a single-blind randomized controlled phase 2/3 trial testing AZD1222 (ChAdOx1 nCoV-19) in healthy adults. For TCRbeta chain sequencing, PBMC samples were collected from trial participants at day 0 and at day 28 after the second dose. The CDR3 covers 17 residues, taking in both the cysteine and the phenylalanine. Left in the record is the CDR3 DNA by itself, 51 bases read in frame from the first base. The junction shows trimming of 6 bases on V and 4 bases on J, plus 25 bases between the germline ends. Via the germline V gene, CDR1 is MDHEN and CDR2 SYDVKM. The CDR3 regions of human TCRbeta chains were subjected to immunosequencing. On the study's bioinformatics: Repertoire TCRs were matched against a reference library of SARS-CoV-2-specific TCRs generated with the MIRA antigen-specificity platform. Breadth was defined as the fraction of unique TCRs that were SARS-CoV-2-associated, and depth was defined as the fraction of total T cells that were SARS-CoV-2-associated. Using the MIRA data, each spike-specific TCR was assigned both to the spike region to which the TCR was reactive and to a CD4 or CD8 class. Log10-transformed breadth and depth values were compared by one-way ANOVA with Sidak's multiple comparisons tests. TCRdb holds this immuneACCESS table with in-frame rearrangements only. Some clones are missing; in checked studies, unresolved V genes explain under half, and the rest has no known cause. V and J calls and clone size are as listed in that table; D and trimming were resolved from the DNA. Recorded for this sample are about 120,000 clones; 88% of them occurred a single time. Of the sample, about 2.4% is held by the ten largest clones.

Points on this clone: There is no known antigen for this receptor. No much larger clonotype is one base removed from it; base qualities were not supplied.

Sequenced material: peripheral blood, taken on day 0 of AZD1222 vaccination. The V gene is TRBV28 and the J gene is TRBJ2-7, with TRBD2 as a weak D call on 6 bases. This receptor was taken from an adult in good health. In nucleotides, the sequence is TGTGCCAGCAGAGGAGGGCAGGGAATGCGCGGGTGGTACGAGCAGTACTTC. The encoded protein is CASRGGQGMRGWYEQYF. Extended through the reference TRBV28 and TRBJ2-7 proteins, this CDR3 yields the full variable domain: DVKVTQSSRYLVKRTGEKVFLECVQDMDHENMFWYRQDPGLGLRLIYFSYDVKMKEKGDIPEGYSVSREKKERFSLILESASTNQTSMYLCASRGGQGMRGWYEQYFGPGTRLTVT.